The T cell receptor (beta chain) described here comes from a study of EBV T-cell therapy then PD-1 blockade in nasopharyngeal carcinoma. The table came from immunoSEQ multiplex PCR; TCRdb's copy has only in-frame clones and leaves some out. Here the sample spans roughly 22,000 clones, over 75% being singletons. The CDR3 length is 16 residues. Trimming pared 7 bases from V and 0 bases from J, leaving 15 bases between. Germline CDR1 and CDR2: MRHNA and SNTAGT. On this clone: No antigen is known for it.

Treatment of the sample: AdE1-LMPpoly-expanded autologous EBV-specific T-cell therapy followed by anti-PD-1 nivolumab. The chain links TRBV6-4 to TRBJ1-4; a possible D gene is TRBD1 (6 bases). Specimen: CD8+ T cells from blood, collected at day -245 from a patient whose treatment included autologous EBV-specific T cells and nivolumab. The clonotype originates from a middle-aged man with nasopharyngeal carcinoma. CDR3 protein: CASNRQVKSTNEKLFF. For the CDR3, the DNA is TGTGCCAGCAATCGACAGGTTAAATCAACTAATGAAAAACTGTTTTTT.